This T cell receptor beta chain was sequenced during a study of radiotherapy plus CTLA-4 blockade in lung cancer. Clones were read by immunoSEQ multiplex PCR, and TCRdb kept only the in-frame ones, dropping some. Of approximately 67,000 clones detected, about four fifths appear once; the ten largest clones hold 4% to 5%. The input for sequencing was peripheral blood, taken from a patient treated with radiotherapy plus ipilimumab. The receptor was isolated from a human donor with non-small cell lung cancer who had a partial response to radiotherapy plus ipilimumab.

CDR3 sequence (DNA): TGTGCCAGCATCGAGACAGGGGGTAGAAATACGCAGTATTTT. Translating gives CASIETGGRNTQYF. The V gene is TRBV28, the J gene TRBJ2-3; TRBD1 matches at 9 bases. Germline values: CDR1 MDHEN, CDR2 SYDVKM. Trimming at V came to 7 bases and at J to 7 bases, leaving 9 bases not matched to a gene. The CDR3 extends over 14 amino acids. The variable domain in full, with the rest retrieved from reference TRBV28 and TRBJ2-3, is DVKVTQSSRYLVKRTGEKVFLECVQDMDHENMFWYRQDPGLGLRLIYFSYDVKMKEKGDIPEGYSVSREKKERFSLILESASTNQTSMYLCASIETGGRNTQYFGPGTRLTVL.